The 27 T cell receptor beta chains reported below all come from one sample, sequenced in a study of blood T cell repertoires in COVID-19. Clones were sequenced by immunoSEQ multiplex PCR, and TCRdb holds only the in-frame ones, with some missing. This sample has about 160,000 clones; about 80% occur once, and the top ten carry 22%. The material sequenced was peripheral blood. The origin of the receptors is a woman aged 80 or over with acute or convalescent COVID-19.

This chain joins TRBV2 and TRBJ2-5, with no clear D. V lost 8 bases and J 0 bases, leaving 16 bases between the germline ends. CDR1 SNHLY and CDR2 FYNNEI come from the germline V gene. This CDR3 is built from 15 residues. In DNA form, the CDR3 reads TGTGCCAGCTACCTGGGCTCCGGTTACCAAGAGACCCAGTACTTC. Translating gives CASYLGSGYQETQYF.

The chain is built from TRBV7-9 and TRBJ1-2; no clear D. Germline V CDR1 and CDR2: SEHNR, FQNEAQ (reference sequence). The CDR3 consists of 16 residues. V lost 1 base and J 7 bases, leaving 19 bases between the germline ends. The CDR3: CASSLEPFSVSFGYTF. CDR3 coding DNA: TGTGCCAGCAGCTTAGAACCCTTCTCGGTCTCGTTTGGCTACACCTTC.

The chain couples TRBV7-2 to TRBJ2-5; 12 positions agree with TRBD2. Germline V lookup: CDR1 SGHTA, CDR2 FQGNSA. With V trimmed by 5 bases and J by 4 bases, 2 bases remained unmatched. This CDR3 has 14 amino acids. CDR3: CASSILAGGETQYF. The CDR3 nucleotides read TGTGCCAGCAGCATACTAGCGGGAGGAGAGACCCAGTACTTC.

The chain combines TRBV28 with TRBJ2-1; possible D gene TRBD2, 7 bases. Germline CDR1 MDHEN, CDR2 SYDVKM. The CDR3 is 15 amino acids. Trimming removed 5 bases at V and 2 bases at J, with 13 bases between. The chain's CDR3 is CASSRGGEPYNEQFF. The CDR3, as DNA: TGTGCCAGCAGTCGAGGGGGGGAACCCTACAATGAGCAGTTCTTC.

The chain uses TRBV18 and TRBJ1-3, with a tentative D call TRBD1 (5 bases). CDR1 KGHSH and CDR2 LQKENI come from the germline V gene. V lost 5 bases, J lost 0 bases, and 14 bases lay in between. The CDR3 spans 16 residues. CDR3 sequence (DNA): TGTGCCAGCTCAGTCTCAGGGCCCAGCTCTGGAAACACCATATATTTT. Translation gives CASSVSGPSSGNTIYF.

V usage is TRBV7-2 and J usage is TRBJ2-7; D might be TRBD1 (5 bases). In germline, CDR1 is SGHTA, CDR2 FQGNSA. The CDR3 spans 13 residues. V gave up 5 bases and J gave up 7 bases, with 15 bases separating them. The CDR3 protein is CASSQEGAREQYF. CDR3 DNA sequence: TGTGCCAGCAGCCAAGAAGGGGCTAGAGAGCAGTACTTC.

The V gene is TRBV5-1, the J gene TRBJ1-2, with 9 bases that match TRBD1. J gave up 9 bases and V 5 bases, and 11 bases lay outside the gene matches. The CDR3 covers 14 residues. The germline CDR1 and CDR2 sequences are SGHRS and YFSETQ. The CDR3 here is CASRQGQGEKSYTF. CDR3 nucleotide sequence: TGCGCCAGCAGGCAGGGACAGGGTGAGAAGAGCTACACCTTC.

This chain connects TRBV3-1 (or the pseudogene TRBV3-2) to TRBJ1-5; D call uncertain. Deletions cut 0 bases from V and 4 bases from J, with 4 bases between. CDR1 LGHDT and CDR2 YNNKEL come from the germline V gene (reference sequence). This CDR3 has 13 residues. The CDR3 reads CASSQDTNQPQHF. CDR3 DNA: TGTGCCAGCAGCCAAGATACAAATCAGCCCCAGCATTTT.

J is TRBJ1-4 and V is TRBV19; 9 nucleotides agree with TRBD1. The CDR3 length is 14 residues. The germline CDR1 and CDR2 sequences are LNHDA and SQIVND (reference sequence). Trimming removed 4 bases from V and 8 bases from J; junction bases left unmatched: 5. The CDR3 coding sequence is TGTGCCAGTAGTACCGGGACAGGGATGGAAAAACTGTTTTTT. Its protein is CASSTGTGMEKLFF.

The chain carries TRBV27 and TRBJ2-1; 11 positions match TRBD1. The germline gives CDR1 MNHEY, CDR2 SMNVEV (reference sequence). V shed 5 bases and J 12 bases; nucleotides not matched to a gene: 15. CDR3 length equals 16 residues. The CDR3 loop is CASSLGQGASMKPQFF. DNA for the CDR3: TGTGCCAGCAGTCTCGGACAGGGGGCCTCAATGAAGCCGCAGTTCTTC.

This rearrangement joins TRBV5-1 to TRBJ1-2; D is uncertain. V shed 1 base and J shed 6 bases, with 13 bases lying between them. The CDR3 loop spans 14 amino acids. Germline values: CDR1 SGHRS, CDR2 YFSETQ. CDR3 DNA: TGCGCCAGCAGCTTGTTGAGGAATTCCGATGGCTACACCTTC. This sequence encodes CASSLLRNSDGYTF.

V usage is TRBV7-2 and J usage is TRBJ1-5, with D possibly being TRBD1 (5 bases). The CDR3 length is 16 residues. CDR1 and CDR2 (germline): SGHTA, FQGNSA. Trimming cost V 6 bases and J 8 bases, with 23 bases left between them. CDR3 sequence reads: CASSPNGAGLMEPQHF. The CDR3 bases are TGTGCCAGCAGTCCAAACGGGGCGGGGTTGATGGAGCCCCAGCATTTT.

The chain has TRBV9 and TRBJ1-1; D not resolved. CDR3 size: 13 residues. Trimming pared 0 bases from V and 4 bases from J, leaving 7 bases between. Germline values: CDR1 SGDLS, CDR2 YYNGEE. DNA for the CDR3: TGTGCCAGCAGCGTAGAGCCGGGCACTGAAGCTTTCTTT. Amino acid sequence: CASSVEPGTEAFF. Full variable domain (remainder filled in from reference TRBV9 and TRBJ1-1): DSGVTQTPKHLITATGQRVTLRCSPRSGDLSVYWYQQSLDQGLQFLIQYYNGEERAKGNILERFSAQQFPDLHSELNLSSLELGDSALYFCASSVEPGTEAFFGQGTRLTVV.

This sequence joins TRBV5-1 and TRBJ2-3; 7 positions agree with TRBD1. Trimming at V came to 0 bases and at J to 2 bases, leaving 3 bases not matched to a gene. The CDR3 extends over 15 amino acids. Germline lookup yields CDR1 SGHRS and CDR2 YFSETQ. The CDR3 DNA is TGCGCCAGCAGCTTGGTCGACAGGGTCACAGATACGCAGTATTTT. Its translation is CASSLVDRVTDTQYF.

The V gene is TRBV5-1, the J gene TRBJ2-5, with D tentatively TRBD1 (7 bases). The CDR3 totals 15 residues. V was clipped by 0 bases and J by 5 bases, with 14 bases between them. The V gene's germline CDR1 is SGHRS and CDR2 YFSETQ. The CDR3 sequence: CASSLEEGAGETQYF. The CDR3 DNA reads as TGCGCCAGCAGCTTGGAGGAGGGGGCTGGGGAGACCCAGTACTTC.

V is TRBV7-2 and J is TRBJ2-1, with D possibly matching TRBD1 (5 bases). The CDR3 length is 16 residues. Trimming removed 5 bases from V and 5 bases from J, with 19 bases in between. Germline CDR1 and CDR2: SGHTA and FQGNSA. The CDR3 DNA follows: TGTGCCAGCAGCCTCCCTAAGGGGCCAGAAAACAATGAGCAGTTCTTC. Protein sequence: CASSLPKGPENNEQFF.

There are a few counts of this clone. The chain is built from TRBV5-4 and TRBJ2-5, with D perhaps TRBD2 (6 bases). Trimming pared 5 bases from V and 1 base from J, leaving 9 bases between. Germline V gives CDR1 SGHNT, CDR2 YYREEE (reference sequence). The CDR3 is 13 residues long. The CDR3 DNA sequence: TGTGCCAGCAGGAGGGGAGGCCAAGAGACCCAGTACTTC. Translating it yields CASRRGGQETQYF.

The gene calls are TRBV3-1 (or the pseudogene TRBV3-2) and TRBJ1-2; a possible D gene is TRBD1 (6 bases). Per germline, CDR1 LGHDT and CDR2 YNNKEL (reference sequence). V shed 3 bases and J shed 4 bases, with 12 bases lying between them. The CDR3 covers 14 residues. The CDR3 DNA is TGTGCCAGCAGCCAGGACAGTTTTGCCTATGGCTACACCTTC. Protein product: CASSQDSFAYGYTF.

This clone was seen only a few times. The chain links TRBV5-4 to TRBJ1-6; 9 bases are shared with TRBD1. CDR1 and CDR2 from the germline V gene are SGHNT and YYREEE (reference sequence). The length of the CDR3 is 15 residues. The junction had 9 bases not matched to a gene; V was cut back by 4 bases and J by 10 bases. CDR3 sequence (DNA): TGTGCCAGCAGCAGTCCCGGGACAGGGAACTCACCCCTCCACTTT. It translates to CASSSPGTGNSPLHF.

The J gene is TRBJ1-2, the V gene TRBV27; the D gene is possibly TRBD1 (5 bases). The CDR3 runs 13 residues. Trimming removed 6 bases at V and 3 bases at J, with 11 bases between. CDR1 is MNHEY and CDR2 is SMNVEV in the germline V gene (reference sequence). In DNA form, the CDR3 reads TGTGCCAGCAGCCCGGTAGGGGACTATGGCTACACCTTC. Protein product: CASSPVGDYGYTF.

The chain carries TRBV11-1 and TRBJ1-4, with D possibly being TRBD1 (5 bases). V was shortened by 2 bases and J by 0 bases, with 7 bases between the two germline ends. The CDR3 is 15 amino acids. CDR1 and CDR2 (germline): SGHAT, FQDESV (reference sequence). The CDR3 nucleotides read TGTGCCAGCAGCTTACGGGGGGCAACTAATGAAAAACTGTTTTTT. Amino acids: CASSLRGATNEKLFF.

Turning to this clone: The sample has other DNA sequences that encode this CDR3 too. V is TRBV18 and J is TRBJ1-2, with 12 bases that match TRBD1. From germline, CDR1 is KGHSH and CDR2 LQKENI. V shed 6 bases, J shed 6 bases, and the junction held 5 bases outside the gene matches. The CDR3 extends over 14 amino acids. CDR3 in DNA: TGTGCCAGCTCCCCTGGGACAGGGGGCGATGGCTACACCTTC. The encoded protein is CASSPGTGGDGYTF.

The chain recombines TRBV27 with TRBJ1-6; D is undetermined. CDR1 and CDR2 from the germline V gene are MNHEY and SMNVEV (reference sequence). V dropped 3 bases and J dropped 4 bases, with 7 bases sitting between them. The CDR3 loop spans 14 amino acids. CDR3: CASSLGGYNSPLHF. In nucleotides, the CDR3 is TGTGCCAGCAGTTTGGGAGGGTATAATTCACCCCTCCACTTT.

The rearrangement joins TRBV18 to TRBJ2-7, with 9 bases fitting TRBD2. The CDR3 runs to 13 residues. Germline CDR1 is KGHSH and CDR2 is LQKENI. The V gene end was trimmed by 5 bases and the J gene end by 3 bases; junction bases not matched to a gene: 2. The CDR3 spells CASSLAGDYEQYF. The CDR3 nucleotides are TGTGCCAGCTCATTAGCGGGAGACTACGAGCAGTACTTC.

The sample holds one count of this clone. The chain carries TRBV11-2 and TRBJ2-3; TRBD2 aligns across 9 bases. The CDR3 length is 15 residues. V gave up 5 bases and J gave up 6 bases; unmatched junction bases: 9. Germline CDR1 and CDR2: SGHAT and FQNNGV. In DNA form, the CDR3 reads TGTGCCAGCAGCCAGATAGCGGGAGTTATGGATACGCAGTATTTT. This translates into CASSQIAGVMDTQYF.

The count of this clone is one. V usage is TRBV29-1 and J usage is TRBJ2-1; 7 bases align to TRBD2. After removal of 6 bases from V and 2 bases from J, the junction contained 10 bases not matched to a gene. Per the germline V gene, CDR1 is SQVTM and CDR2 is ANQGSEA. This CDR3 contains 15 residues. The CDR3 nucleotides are TGCAGCGTAGAAATGGCTAGCGGCCCCTACAATGAGCAGTTCTTC. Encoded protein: CSVEMASGPYNEQFF.

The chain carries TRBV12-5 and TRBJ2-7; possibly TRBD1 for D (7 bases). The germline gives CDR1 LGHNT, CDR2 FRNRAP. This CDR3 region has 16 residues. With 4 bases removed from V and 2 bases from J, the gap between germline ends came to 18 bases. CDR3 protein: CASGSGDSLIAYEQYF. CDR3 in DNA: TGTGCTAGTGGTTCGGGGGACAGCCTCATCGCCTACGAGCAGTACTTC.